Sequencing of this T cell receptor beta chain was carried out in a study of T cell changes during pregnancy in multiple sclerosis (dated by TCRdb to the late 2010s). For context, the study as a whole: The study examined how the T cell repertoire changed over the course of pregnancy in women with multiple sclerosis.

Library creation used the immunoSEQ multiplex PCR assay. TCRdb carries this immuneACCESS record with in-frame sequences only. Its versions omit some clonotypes, under half of them owing to an unresolved V gene in the studies checked, with the rest unexplained. The sample table shows about 50,000 clones, and about 92% are seen once. The leading ten clones occupy 0.45% to 0.65% of the sample. To note about this clone: No antigen is known for it. No clone much larger than this one lies a single base away; base qualities are absent.

The cysteine opens and the phenylalanine closes a CDR3 of 17 amino acids. Only CDR3 DNA remains: 51 bases, in frame from the first base. The CDR1 and CDR2 encoded by the germline V gene are SNHLY and FYNNEI. V lost 0 bases and J lost 2 bases, and the count of bases not matched to a germline gene is 6. The chain was built from TRBV2 and TRBJ2-7; 11 central nucleotides agree with TRBD2. Sequencing was performed on CD4+ T cells from peripheral blood mononuclear cells, taken after pregnancy. The sequence was obtained from a female donor with multiple sclerosis, enrolled in a pregnancy study. The CDR3 loop reads CASSEALVAGGTYEQYF. The nucleotide sequence reads as follows: TGTGCCAGCAGTGAAGCGCTTGTAGCGGGAGGGACCTACGAGCAGTACTTC.